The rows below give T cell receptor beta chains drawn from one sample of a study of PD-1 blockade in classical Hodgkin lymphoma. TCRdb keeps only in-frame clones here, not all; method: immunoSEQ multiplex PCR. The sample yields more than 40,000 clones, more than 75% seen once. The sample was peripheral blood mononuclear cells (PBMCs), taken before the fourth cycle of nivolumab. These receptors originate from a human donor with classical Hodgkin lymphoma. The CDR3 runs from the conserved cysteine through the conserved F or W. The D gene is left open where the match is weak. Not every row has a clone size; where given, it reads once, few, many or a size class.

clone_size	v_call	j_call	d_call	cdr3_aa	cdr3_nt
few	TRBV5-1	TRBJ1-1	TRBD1	CASSLGTGGMNTEAFF	TGCGCCAGCAGCTTAGGGACAGGGGGAATGAACACTGAAGCTTTCTTT
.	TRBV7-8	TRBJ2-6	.	CASSLDSGANVLTF	TGTGCCAGCAGCCTTGACTCTGGGGCCAACGTCCTGACTTTC
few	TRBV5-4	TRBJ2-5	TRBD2	CASSSPAGGETQYF	TGTGCCAGCAGCTCTCCAGCGGGGGGTGAGACCCAGTACTTC
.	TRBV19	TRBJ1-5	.	CASTLVRGNQPQHF	TGTGCCAGTACTTTAGTCCGGGGCAATCAGCCCCAGCATTTT
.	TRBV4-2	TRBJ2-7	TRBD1	CASSQPGQTYEQYF	TGTGCCAGCAGCCAACCGGGACAGACCTACGAGCAGTACTTC
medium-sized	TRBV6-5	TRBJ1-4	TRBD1	CASSHEGAREKLFF	TGTGCCAGCAGCCACGAGGGGGCGAGGGAAAAACTGTTTTTT
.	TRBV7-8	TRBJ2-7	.	CASSLVLEHYEQYF	TGTGCCAGCAGCTTAGTGCTGGAGCACTACGAGCAGTACTTC
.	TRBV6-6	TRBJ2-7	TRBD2	CASSPTSGRGEQYF	TGTGCCAGCAGTCCGACTAGCGGGAGAGGCGAGCAGTACTTC
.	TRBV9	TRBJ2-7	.	CASSEGLINEQYF	TGTGCCAGCAGCGAAGGACTTATCAACGAGCAGTACTTC
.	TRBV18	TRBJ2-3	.	CASSPESAGHPSTDTQYF	TGTGCCAGCTCACCAGAAAGTGCGGGGCACCCTAGCACAGATACGCAGTATTTT
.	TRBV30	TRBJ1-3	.	CAWSIRTSGNTIYF	TGTGCCTGGAGTATAAGGACGTCTGGAAACACCATATATTTT
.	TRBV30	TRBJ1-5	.	CAWSIGQWNQPQHF	TGTGCCTGGAGTATCGGACAGTGGAATCAGCCCCAGCATTTT
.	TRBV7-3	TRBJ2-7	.	CASSLTRREPDEQYF	TGTGCCAGCAGCTTAACGAGAAGGGAGCCCGACGAGCAGTACTTC
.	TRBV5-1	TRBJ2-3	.	CASSLEGLHSTDTQYF	TGCGCCAGCAGCTTAGAAGGGCTCCATAGCACAGATACGCAGTATTTT
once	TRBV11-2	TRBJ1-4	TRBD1	CASSWDRGRATNEKLFF	TGTGCCAGCAGCTGGGACAGGGGTCGGGCAACTAATGAAAAACTGTTTTTT
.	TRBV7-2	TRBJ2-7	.	CASSLRAGSAEQYF	TGTGCCAGCAGCTTACGCGCAGGGTCGGCCGAGCAGTACTTC
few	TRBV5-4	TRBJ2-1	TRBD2	CASSDTSGRGNEQFF	TGTGCCAGCAGCGATACTAGCGGTCGGGGCAATGAGCAGTTCTTC
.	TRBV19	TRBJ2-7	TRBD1	CASSRRQGSYEQYF	TGTGCCAGTAGTAGGAGACAGGGGTCCTACGAGCAGTACTTC
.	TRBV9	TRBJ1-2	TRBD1	CASSVDRDLNYGYTF	TGTGCCAGCAGCGTCGACAGGGACTTGAACTATGGCTACACCTTC
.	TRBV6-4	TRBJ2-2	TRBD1	CASSTGDGGELFF	TGTGCCAGCTCGACAGGGGATGGCGGGGAGCTGTTTTTT
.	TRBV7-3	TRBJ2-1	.	CASSLNGGGDEQFF	TGTGCCAGCAGCTTAAACGGTGGGGGCGATGAGCAGTTCTTC
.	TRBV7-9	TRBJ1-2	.	CASSWGPSNYGYTF	TGTGCCAGCAGCTGGGGACCTTCAAACTATGGCTACACCTTC
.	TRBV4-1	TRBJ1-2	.	CASSQENRESGYTF	TGCGCCAGCAGCCAAGAGAACAGGGAGTCTGGCTACACCTTC
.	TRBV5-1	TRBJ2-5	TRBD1	CASSLGFVGQGTETQYF	TGCGCCAGCAGCTTGGGCTTTGTGGGACAGGGAACGGAGACCCAGTACTTC
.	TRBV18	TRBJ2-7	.	CASSSGRGPPRTPYEQYF	TGTGCCAGCTCATCCGGGCGAGGACCCCCAAGAACCCCTTACGAGCAGTACTTC
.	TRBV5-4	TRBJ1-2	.	CASSSRSIADYGYTF	TGTGCCAGCAGCTCCAGAAGTATAGCAGACTATGGCTACACCTTC
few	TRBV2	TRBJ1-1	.	CASSLDGDGGNTGAFF	TGTGCCAGCAGCCTCGACGGGGACGGGGGCAACACTGGAGCTTTCTTT
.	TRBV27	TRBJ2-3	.	CASSSHDTQYF	TGTGCCAGCAGCTCCCATGATACGCAGTATTTT
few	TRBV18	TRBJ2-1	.	CASSPLPNEQFF	TGTGCCAGCTCACCACTCCCCAATGAGCAGTTCTTC
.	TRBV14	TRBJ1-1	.	CASSRGMTEAFF	TGTGCCAGCAGCCGGGGCATGACTGAAGCTTTCTTT
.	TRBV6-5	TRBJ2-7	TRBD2	CASSYSGGRIGEQYF	TGTGCCAGCAGTTACTCGGGCGGGAGGATCGGCGAGCAGTACTTC
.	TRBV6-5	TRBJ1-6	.	CASSYSHREHSPLHF	TGTGCCAGCAGTTATTCGCACAGGGAGCACTCACCCCTCCACTTT
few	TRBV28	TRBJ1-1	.	CASSPQTLTEAFF	TGTGCCAGCAGCCCGCAGACTCTTACTGAAGCTTTCTTT
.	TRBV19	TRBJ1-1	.	CASSGLWNTEAFF	TGTGCCAGTAGTGGACTATGGAACACTGAAGCTTTCTTT
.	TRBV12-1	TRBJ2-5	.	CASRGVQQTQYF	TGTGCCAGCAGGGGGGTCCAACAGACCCAGTACTTC
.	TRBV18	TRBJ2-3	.	CASSPSPGGTDTQYF	TGTGCCAGCTCACCCTCCCCCGGGGGCACAGATACGCAGTATTTT
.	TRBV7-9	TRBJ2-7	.	CASSTGIYEQYF	TGTGCCAGCAGTACAGGGATCTACGAGCAGTACTTC
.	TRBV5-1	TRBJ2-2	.	CASSLDLRGPPNTGELFF	TGCGCCAGCAGCTTAGATCTGAGGGGCCCCCCGAACACCGGGGAGCTGTTTTTT
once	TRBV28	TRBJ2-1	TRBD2	CASSLSRGVQFF	TGTGCCAGCAGTTTATCCCGGGGGGTGCAGTTCTTC
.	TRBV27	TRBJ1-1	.	CASSVQGGTEAFF	TGTGCCAGCAGTGTTCAGGGAGGCACTGAAGCTTTCTTT
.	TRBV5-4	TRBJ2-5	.	CASSLGRGGETQYF	TGTGCCAGCAGCTTGGGCCGGGGAGGAGAGACCCAGTACTTC
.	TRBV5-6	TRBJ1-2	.	CASSPQSGRYGYTF	TGTGCCAGCAGCCCCCAGTCGGGTCGCTATGGCTACACCTTC
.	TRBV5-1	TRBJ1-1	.	CASRPGPEHTEAFF	TGCGCCAGCAGACCGGGCCCCGAACACACTGAAGCTTTCTTT
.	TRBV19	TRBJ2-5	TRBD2	CASSIKGLAGQETQYF	TGTGCCAGTAGTATAAAGGGACTAGCGGGCCAAGAGACCCAGTACTTC
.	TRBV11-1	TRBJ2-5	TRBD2	CASSRPLGGVKETQYF	TGTGCCAGCAGCCGCCCTCTCGGGGGGGTAAAAGAGACCCAGTACTTC
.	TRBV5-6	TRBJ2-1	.	CASSLGVSYNEQFF	TGTGCCAGCAGCTTGGGGGTTTCCTACAATGAGCAGTTCTTC
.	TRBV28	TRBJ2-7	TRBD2	CVAGGTYEQYF	TGTGTCGCGGGGGGAACCTACGAGCAGTACTTC
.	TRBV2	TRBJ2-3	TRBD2	CASSGRTSGLPDTQYF	TGTGCCAGCAGTGGTCGGACTAGCGGACTCCCAGATACGCAGTATTTT
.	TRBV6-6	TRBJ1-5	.	CASRTTARGSNSPQHF	TGTGCCAGCAGAACGACAGCGCGGGGCTCGAATTCGCCCCAGCATTTT